What follows are 14 T cell receptor beta chains derived from one specimen sequenced in a study of human T cells and chemical hapten exposure. The time point was: pre-sensitization, week 0. Stated treatment: therapeutic diphenylcyclopropenone sensitization with weekly scalp DPC. TCRdb used MiXCR to reprocess the RACE reads, holding one entry per CDR3 protein. The repertoire holds some 300,000 distinct CDR3 sequences, with 5.5% as singletons. Source: whole blood, taken in connection with sensitization to the hapten diphenylcyclopropenone (DPC). These receptors were collected from a woman between 18 and 29 years old with alopecia areata. Some clones in this sample may be carry-over from other donors' samples.

The chain joins TRBV13 to TRBJ1-1; the match to TRBD1 covers 9 bases. Germline loops: CDR1 PRHDT, CDR2 FYEKMQ (reference sequence). The V segment lost 0 bases and the J segment 4 bases; nucleotides outside the gene matches: 9. There are 17 residues in the CDR3. As DNA, the CDR3 is TGTGCCAGCAGCTTAGGAGGGACAGGGACTCTCAGCACTGAAGCTTTCTTT. Residues: CASSLGGTGTLSTEAFF.

V is TRBV29-1 and J is TRBJ1-2; no clear D gene. The germline V gene has CDR1 SQVTM and CDR2 ANQGSEA. V gave up 0 bases and J gave up 7 bases, with 9 bases separating them. CDR3 length: 12 residues. The CDR3, as DNA: TGCAGCGTTGAAGACTTGACGGCTGGCTACACCTTC. Its protein is CSVEDLTAGYTF.

This clonotype has at least ten counts. The rearrangement uses TRBV7-2 and TRBJ2-3, with TRBD2 matching over 8 bases. The V gene end was trimmed by 2 bases and the J gene end by 2 bases; junction bases not matched to a gene: 9. Germline loops: CDR1 SGHTA, CDR2 FQGNSA. The CDR3 runs 17 residues. CDR3 sequence reads: CASSLRAGGYVTDTQYF. The CDR3 bases are TGTGCCAGCAGCTTAAGGGCGGGGGGCTATGTCACAGATACGCAGTATTTT.

The table lists this clonotype with a few counts. V and J are TRBV6-5 and TRBJ2-7; D is unresolved. The CDR3 has 15 amino acids. The V end was cut by 0 bases, the J end by 0 bases, with 9 bases between. Germline V gene data show CDR1 as MNHEY and CDR2 as SVGAGI. The CDR3 bases are TGTGCCAGCAGTTACTCGATCCAGGCCTCCTACGAGCAGTACTTC. As protein: CASSYSIQASYEQYF.

This clonotype has just a few counts. The rearrangement links TRBV6-6 to TRBJ1-2; 7 bases align to TRBD1. Trimming at V came to 2 bases and at J to 3 bases, leaving 9 bases not matched to a gene. The germline gives CDR1 MNHNY, CDR2 SVGAGI (reference sequence). The CDR3 is made up of 16 amino acids. The DNA of the CDR3 is TGTGCCAGCAGTTACAGGGGCCCAGGGGGGGACTATGGCTACACCTTC. Translating it yields CASSYRGPGGDYGYTF.

This clonotype is a singleton in its sample. A much larger clone differs from this one at a single base, so this may be a read error. The V call is TRBV3-1, the J call TRBJ1-3; D gene uncertain. The V gene lost 3 bases and the J gene lost 0 bases, with 9 bases spanning the gap. Germline V gives CDR1 LGHDT, CDR2 YNNKEL (reference sequence). The CDR3 loop spans 15 amino acids. Here the CDR3 reads CASSQSTSSGNTIYF. CDR3 sequence (DNA): TGTGCCAGCAGCCAGAGCACCAGCTCTGGAAACACCATATATTTT.

Many counts were recorded for this clonotype. V gene TRBV20-1 combines with J gene TRBJ1-2; the D gene is possibly TRBD1 (5 bases). The CDR3 is 12 residues long. V was trimmed by 5 bases and J by 5 bases, leaving 12 bases between them. Germline assignment: CDR1 DFQATT and CDR2 SNEGSKA (reference sequence). CDR3 amino acids: CSARKGLYGYTF. The CDR3, as DNA: TGCAGTGCTCGAAAGGGGCTATATGGCTACACCTTC.

Ten or more counts support this clonotype. V usage is TRBV9 and J usage is TRBJ2-3; D uncertain. The CDR3 has 12 residues. V lost 0 bases and J lost 4, with 3 bases in between. Germline V gives CDR1 SGDLS, CDR2 YYNGEE. CDR3 DNA sequence: TGTGCCAGCAGCGTAGAAGCAGATACGCAGTATTTT. This sequence encodes CASSVEADTQYF.

The V and J genes are TRBV4-1 and TRBJ2-7; D is unresolved. Germline V gives CDR1 MGHRA, CDR2 YSYEKL. The CDR3 covers 13 residues. Trimming cost V 4 bases and J 8 bases, with 15 bases left between them. This CDR3 reads CASSPAFGGKQYF. The CDR3 DNA follows: TGCGCCAGCAGCCCTGCCTTCGGCGGTAAGCAGTACTTC.

This clonotype was seen repeatedly, ten times or more. J is TRBJ1-4 and V is TRBV7-6; D uncertain. V was cut by 2 bases and J by 4 bases, with 5 bases left in between. The CDR3 has 13 residues. Germline values: CDR1 SGHVS, CDR2 FNYEAQ. The CDR3 loop is CASSLFLNEKLFF. In DNA form, the CDR3 reads TGTGCCAGCAGCTTATTCCTTAATGAAAAACTGTTTTTT. Looking up the rest from reference TRBV7-6 and TRBJ1-4 gives the full variable domain: GAGVSQSPRYKVTKRGQDVALRCDPISGHVSLYWYRQALGQGPEFLTYFNYEAQQDKSGLPNDRFSAERPEGSISTLTIQRTEQRDSAMYRCASSLFLNEKLFFGSGTQLSVL.

This chain joins TRBV6-2 or TRBV6-3 and TRBJ2-1; 9 nucleotides line up with TRBD1. Trimming took 4 bases from V and 6 from J; bases not matched to a gene: 10. Germline loops: CDR1 MNHEY, CDR2 SVGEGT. The CDR3 covers 16 residues. CDR3 sequence: CASSSGQGIRVNEQFF. For the CDR3, the DNA is TGTGCCAGCAGTTCGGGACAGGGAATTAGGGTCAATGAGCAGTTCTTC.

CDR3 nucleotide sequence: TGTGCCAGCAGCTCGAAGAGGGACAACCCAAGCACAGATACGCAGTATTTT. It is translated as CASSSKRDNPSTDTQYF. The chain employs TRBV11-1 and TRBJ2-3, with a tentative D call TRBD1 (6 bases). The CDR3 contains 17 residues. Between the trimmed V and J ends, which lost 4 bases and 0 bases, there was a span of 17 bases. The germline CDR1 and CDR2 sequences are SGHAT and FQDESV (reference sequence).

The genes are TRBV6-2 or TRBV6-3 and TRBJ2-2; 7 nucleotides match TRBD2. Germline V gene lookup returns CDR1 MNHEY and CDR2 SVGEGT. This CDR3 has 16 amino acids. The V gene end was trimmed by 7 bases and the J gene end by 6 bases; junction bases not matched to a gene: 14. CDR3 in DNA: TGTGCCAGCAAAAACGGGGGGACCCCCATGGCCGGGGAGCTGTTTTTT. Translation gives CASKNGGTPMAGELFF.

This clonotype occurred many times. V and J are TRBV4-3 and TRBJ1-2, with D unclear. There are 15 residues in the CDR3. Trimming shortened V by 1 base and J by 3 bases, and 12 bases separated the two germline ends. CDR1 and CDR2 from the germline V gene are LGHNA and YSLEER. CDR3 amino acids: CASSQVRAVDYGYTF. CDR3 nucleotide sequence: TGCGCCAGCAGCCAAGTCCGAGCAGTTGACTATGGCTACACCTTC.